This T cell receptor beta chain was identified in a study of T cell responses to AZD1222 COVID-19 vaccine. General observations from the study: Receipt of two AZD1222 doses was followed by a rise in Spike-specific TCR breadth and depth. Donors skewed white British and female; clonal diversity was possibly underestimated. Sampling captured repertoires only after the peak T cell response.

Germline assignment: CDR1 MNHEY and CDR2 SVGAGI. The CDR3 loop spans 12 amino acids. On this clone: Its specificity is not known.

TCRdb's table, derived via immunoSEQ multiplex PCR, lists solely in-frame clones and lacks some. Of some 67,000 clones listed, 83% are singletons. Sequenced material: peripheral blood, taken 28 days after the second AZD1222 dose. The origin of this receptor is an adult who received the AZD1222 COVID-19 vaccine. The chain couples TRBV6-5 to TRBJ2-7; D may be TRBD2 (6 bases). The CDR3 is CAAGPDLYEQYF. The CDR3 coding sequence is TGTGCTGCGGGGCCGGACCTCTACGAGCAGTACTTC.